This entry features one T cell receptor beta chain sequence. The sample comes from a study of blood T cell repertoires in COVID-19. Overall study: Sites across the United States, Italy and Spain contributed samples from acute and convalescent COVID-19.

Sequencing used immunoSEQ multiplex PCR; TCRdb keeps in-frame clones, though not all of them. This table has 200,000 to 250,000 clones, roughly 86% appearing once. V lost 1 base and J lost 0, with 4 bases in between. The CDR3 runs 14 residues. Germline V gene sequence: CDR1 SGHTA, CDR2 FQGNSA. The chain is built from TRBV7-2 and TRBJ1-5, with D unresolved. The receptor's source is a man aged 55 to 70 with acute or convalescent COVID-19. Sequencing was carried out using peripheral blood. CDR3 amino acids: CASSLGISNQPQHF. CDR3 in DNA: TGTGCCAGCAGCTTAGGTATTAGCAATCAGCCCCAGCATTTT. Combining the CDR3 with reference TRBV7-2 and TRBJ1-5 gives the whole variable domain GAGVSQSPSNKVTEKGKDVELRCDPISGHTALYWYRQSLGQGLEFLIYFQGNSAPDKSGLPSDRFSAERTGGSVSTLTIQRTQQEDSAVYLCASSLGISNQPQHFGDGTRLSIL.